Following are 5 T cell receptor beta chains from one sample sequenced in a study of early T cells in non-severe SARS-CoV-2 infection. Each CDR3 protein gets one entry after TCRdb re-called the 5' RACE reads with MiXCR. The data show just under 90,000 distinct CDR3 sequences, 13% to 15% seen once. The sequencing input was whole blood. These TCRs come from an adult who was a healthcare worker with PCR-confirmed SARS-CoV-2 infection or an uninfected control (not recorded which).

This clonotype appeared a few times. The V call is TRBV11-1, the J call TRBJ2-7, with 10 bases that match TRBD2. From germline, CDR1 is SGHAT and CDR2 FQDESV (reference sequence). Trimming removed 1 base from V and 5 bases from J; junction bases left unmatched: 5. The length of the CDR3 is 15 residues. DNA of the CDR3: TGTGCCAGCAGCTTAGGGGCTAGCGGGAGCGACGAGCAGTACTTC. This sequence encodes CASSLGASGSDEQYF.

A remark on this clonotype: At one of its ends the junction is not consistent with the germline gene, which may arise from a read error. The chain carries TRBV18 and TRBJ2-7; TRBD1 matches 7 bases. Germline CDR1 KGHSH, CDR2 LQKENI. There are 14 residues in the CDR3. CDR3 sequence reads: CARSPTGNSYEQYF. As DNA, the CDR3 is TGTGCCAGGTCACCGACAGGGAACTCCTACGAGCAGTACTTC.

This clonotype was counted at least ten times. The gene calls are TRBV10-3 and TRBJ2-3, with 7 bases lining up with TRBD2. CDR1 is ENHRY, CDR2 SYGVKD, per germline. The CDR3 runs to 16 residues. With V trimmed by 3 bases and J by 5 bases, 11 bases remained unmatched. Here the CDR3 DNA reads TGTGCCATCAGTGACCCCTTAGCGGGCCCGAGAGATACGCAGTATTTT. This sequence encodes CAISDPLAGPRDTQYF.

This clonotype occurred many times. V and J are TRBV6-6 and TRBJ1-5; a weak D match, TRBD1 (6 bases). This CDR3 has 15 residues. V was trimmed by 2 bases and J by 5 bases, leaving 13 bases between them. Per germline, CDR1 MNHNY and CDR2 SVGAGI (reference sequence). This CDR3 reads CASSYEGGPYQPQHF. Written as DNA, the CDR3 is TGTGCCAGCAGTTACGAGGGGGGGCCGTATCAGCCCCAGCATTTT.

The V and J genes are TRBV6-5 and TRBJ2-1; TRBD2 agrees at 7 bases. CDR3 length: 13 residues. The germline CDR1 and CDR2 sequences are MNHEY and SVGAGI. With 5 bases clipped from V and 7 bases from J, the junction kept 5 bases outside the gene matches. The CDR3, as DNA: TGTGCCAGCAGTCCTAGCGGCTTGAATGAGCAGTTCTTC. Residues: CASSPSGLNEQFF.